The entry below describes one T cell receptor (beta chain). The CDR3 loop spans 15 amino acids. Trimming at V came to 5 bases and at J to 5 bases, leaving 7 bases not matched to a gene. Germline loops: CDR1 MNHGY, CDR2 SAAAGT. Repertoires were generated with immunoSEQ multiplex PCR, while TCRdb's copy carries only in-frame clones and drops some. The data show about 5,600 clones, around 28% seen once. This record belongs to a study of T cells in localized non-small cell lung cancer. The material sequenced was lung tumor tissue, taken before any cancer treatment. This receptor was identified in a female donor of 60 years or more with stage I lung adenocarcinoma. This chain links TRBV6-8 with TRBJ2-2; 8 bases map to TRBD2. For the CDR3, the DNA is TGTGCCAGCAGTCCCCGGGGGGGCGGGACCGGGGAGCTGTTTTTT. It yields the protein CASSPRGGGTGELFF.